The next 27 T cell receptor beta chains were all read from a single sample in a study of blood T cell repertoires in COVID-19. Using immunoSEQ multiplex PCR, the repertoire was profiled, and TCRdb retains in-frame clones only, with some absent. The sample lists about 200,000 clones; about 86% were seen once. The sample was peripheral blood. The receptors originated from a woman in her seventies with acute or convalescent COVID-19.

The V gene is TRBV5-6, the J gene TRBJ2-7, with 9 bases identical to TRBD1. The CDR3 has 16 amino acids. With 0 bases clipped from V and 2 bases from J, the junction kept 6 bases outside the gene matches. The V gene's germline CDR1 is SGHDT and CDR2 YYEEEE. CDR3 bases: TGTGCCAGCAGCTTGGAGGGACAGGGTCGTCCCTACGAGCAGTACTTC. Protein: CASSLEGQGRPYEQYF.

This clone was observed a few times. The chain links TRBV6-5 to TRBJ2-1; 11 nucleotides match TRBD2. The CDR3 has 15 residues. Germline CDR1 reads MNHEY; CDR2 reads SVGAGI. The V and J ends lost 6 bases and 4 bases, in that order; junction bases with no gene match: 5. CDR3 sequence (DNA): TGTGCCAGCAGAGATAGCGGGGGGGCTTACAATGAGCAGTTCTTC. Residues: CASRDSGGAYNEQFF.

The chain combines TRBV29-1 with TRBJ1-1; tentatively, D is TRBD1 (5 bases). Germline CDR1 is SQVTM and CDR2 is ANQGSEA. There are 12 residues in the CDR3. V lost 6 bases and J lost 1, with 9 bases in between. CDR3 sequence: CSVLGQNTEAFF. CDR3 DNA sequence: TGCAGCGTATTAGGACAGAACACTGAAGCTTTCTTT.

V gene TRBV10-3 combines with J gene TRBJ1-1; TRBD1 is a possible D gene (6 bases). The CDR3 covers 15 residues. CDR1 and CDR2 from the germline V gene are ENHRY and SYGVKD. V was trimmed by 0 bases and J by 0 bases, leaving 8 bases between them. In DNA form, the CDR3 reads TGTGCCATCAGTGAGTCGGGGACAATGAACACTGAAGCTTTCTTT. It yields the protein CAISESGTMNTEAFF.

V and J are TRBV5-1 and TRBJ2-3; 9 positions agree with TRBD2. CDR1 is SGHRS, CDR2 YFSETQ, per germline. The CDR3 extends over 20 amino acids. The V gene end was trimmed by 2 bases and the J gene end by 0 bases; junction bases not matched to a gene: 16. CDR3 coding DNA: TGCGCCAGCAGCTTCCTCACTGGTAGCGGGGGCGCTTCTAGCACAGATACGCAGTATTTT. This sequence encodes CASSFLTGSGGASSTDTQYF.

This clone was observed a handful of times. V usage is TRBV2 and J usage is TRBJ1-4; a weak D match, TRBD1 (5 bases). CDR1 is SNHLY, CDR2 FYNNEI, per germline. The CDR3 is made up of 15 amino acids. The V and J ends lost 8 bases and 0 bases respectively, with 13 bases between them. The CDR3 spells CASRTGTATNEKLFF. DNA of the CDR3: TGTGCCAGCCGAACAGGAACTGCAACTAATGAAAAACTGTTTTTT.

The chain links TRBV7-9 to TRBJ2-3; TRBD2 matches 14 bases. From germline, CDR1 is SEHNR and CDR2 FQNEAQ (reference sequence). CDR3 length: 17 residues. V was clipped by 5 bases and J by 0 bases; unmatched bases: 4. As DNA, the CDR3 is TGTGCCAGCAGCCTCGGGACTAGCGGGGGTAGCACAGATACGCAGTATTTT. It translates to CASSLGTSGGSTDTQYF.

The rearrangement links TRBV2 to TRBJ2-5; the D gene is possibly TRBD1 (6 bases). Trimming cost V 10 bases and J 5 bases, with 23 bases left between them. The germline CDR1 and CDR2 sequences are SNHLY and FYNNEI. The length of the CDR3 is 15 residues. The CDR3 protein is CATRVATGIWETQYF. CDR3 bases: TGTGCCACCCGAGTCGCCACAGGGATTTGGGAGACCCAGTACTTC.

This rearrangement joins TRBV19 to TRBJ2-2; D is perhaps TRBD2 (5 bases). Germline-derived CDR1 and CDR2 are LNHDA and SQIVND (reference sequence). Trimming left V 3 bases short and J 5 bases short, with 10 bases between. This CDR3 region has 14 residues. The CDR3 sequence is CASSMSGDTGELFF. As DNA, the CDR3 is TGTGCCAGTAGTATGAGCGGAGATACCGGGGAGCTGTTTTTT.

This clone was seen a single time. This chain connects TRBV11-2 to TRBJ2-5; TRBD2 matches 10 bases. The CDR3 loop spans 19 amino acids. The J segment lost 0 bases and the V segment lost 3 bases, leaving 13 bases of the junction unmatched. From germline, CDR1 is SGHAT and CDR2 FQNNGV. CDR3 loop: CASSFKGRLAGQYQETQYF. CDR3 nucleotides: TGTGCCAGCAGCTTCAAGGGGAGACTAGCGGGTCAGTACCAAGAGACCCAGTACTTC. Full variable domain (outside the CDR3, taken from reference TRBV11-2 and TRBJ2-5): EAGVAQSPRYKIIEKRQSVAFWCNPISGHATLYWYQQILGQGPKLLIQFQNNGVVDDSQLPKDRFSAERLKGVDSTLKIQPAKLEDSAVYLCASSFKGRLAGQYQETQYFGPGTRLLVL.

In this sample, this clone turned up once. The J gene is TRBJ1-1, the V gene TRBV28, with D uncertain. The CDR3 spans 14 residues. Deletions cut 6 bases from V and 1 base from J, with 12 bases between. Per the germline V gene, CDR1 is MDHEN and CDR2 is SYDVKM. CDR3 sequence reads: CASSLGNPNTEAFF. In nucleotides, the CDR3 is TGTGCCAGCAGCCTCGGGAACCCGAACACTGAAGCTTTCTTT.

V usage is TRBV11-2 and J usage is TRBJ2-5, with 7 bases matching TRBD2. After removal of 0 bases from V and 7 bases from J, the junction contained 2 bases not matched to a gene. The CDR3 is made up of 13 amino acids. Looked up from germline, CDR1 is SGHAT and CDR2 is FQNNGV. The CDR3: CASSLDREVTQYF. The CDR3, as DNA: TGTGCCAGCAGCTTAGATCGGGAGGTGACCCAGTACTTC.

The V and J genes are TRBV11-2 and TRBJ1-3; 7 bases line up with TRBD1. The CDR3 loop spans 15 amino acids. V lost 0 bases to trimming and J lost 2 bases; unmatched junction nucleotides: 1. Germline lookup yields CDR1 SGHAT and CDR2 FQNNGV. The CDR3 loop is CASSLDGTAGNTIYF. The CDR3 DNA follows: TGTGCCAGCAGCTTAGATGGGACAGCTGGAAACACCATATATTTT.

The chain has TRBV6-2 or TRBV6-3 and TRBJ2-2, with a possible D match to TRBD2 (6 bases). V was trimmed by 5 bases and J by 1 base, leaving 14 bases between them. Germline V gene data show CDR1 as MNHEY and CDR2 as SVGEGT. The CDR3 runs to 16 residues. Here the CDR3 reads CASSHPSVLNTGELFF. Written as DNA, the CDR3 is TGTGCCAGCAGTCACCCTAGCGTACTGAACACCGGGGAGCTGTTTTTT.

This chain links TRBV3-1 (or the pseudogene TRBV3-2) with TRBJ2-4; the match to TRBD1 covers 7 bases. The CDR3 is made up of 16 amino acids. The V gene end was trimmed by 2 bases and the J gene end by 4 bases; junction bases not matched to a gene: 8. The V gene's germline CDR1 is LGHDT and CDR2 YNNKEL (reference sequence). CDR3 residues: CASSQFPGTVKNIQYF. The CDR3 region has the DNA TGTGCCAGCAGCCAATTCCCCGGGACAGTAAAAAACATTCAGTACTTC.

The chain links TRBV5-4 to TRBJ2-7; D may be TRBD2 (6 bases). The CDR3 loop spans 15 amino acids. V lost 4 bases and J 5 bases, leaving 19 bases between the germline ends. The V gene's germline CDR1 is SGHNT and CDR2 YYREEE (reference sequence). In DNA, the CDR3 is TGTGCCAGCAGCGCACGGACACGGAGGGGCCACGAGCAGTACTTC. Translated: CASSARTRRGHEQYF.

CDR3 in DNA: TGTGCCAGCAGACCGCGGGGGGAGATCAATCAGCCCCAGCATTTT. As protein: CASRPRGEINQPQHF. The chain couples TRBV6-5 to TRBJ1-5; possible D gene TRBD1, 5 bases. This CDR3 is 15 amino acids long. The ends were cut back, 6 bases at V and 3 bases at J, with 15 bases in the middle. CDR1 and CDR2 from the germline V gene are MNHEY and SVGAGI.

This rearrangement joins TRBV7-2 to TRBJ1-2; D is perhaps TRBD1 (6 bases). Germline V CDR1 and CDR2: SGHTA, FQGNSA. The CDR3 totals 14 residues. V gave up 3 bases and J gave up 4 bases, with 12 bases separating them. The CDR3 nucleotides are TGTGCCAGCAGCTTCCAGGGGAGTCTCTATGGCTACACCTTC. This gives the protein CASSFQGSLYGYTF.

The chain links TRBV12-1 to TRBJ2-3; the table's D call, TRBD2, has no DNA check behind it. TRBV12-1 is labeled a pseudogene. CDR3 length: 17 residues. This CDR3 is CASSFGLAGESVDTQYF. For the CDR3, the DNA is TGTGCCAGCAGCTTTGGGCTAGCGGGAGAGTCTGTGGATACGCAGTATTTT.

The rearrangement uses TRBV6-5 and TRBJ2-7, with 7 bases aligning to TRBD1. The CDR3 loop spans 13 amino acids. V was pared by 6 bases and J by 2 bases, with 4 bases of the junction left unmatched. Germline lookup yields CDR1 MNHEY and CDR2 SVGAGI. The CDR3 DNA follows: TGTGCCAGCAGAAAGACAGGGCCCTACGAGCAGTACTTC. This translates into CASRKTGPYEQYF.

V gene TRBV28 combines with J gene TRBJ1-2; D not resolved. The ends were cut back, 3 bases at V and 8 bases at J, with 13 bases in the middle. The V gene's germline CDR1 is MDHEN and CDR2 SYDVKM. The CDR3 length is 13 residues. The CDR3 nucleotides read TGTGCCAGCAGTTTTTCGCAGGCAGGCGGCTACACCTTC. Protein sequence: CASSFSQAGGYTF.

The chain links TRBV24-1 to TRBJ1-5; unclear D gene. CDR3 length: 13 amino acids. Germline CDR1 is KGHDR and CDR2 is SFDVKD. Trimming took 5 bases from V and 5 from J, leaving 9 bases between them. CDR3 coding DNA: TGTGCCACCAGTGGTCAGTCCTATCAGCCCCAGCATTTT. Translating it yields CATSGQSYQPQHF.

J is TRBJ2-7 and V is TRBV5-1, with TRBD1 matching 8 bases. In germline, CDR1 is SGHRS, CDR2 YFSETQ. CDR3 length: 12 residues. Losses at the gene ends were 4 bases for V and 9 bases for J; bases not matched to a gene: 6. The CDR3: CASSVDRGRQYF. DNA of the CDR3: TGCGCCAGCAGCGTCGACAGGGGAAGGCAGTACTTC.

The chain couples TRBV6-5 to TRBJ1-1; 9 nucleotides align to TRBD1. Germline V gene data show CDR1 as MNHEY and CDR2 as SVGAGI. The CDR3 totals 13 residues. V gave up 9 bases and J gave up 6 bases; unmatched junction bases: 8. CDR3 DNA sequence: TGTGCCAGTCATGACAGGGGGAGAGCTGAAGCTTTCTTT. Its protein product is CASHDRGRAEAFF.

CDR3 protein: CASGLPRTQSTGELFF. The CDR3 region has the DNA TGTGCTAGTGGTTTGCCACGGACTCAGTCTACCGGGGAGCTGTTTTTT. The V and J genes are TRBV12-5 and TRBJ2-2; D perhaps matches TRBD2 (5 bases). Trimming took off 2 bases at V and 5 bases at J, with 15 bases between the two ends. The CDR3 is 16 amino acids. Germline loops: CDR1 LGHNT, CDR2 FRNRAP.

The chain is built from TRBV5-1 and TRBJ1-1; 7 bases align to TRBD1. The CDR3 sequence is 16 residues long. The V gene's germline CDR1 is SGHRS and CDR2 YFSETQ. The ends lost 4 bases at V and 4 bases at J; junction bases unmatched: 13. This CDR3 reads CASSETGTRLLTEAFF. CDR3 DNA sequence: TGCGCCAGCAGCGAGACAGGGACTCGGTTGCTCACTGAAGCTTTCTTT.

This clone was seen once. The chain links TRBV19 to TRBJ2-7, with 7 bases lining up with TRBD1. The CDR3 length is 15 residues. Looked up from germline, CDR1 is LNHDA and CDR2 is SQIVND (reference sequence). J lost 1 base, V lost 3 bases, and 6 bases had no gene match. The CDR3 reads CASSIYGTASYEQYF. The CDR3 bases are TGTGCCAGTAGTATCTATGGGACAGCGTCCTACGAGCAGTACTTC.